This is a list of T cell receptor beta chains from one sample in a study of shared clonotypes between healthy human individuals. TCRdb keeps only in-frame clones here, not all; method: immunoSEQ multiplex PCR. The sample records over a million clones, 70% to 80% being singletons. What was sequenced was memory CD4+ T cells from PBMCs. These receptors came from a man in his late teens or twenties in good health. Some clones in this sample may be carry-over from other donors' samples. CDR3s include the opening cysteine and the closing phenylalanine or tryptophan. A D gene is named only where the DNA matches it firmly. Clone size, where shown, is once, few, many, or a class for clones that have expanded.

j_call | d_call | clone_size | v_call | cdr3_aa | cdr3_nt
TRBJ2-2 | NA | NA | TRBV5-1 | CASSLAAGAGELFF | TGCGCCAGCAGCTTGGCCGCCGGGGCCGGGGAGCTGTTTTTT
TRBJ2-1 | TRBD1 | NA | TRBV5-4 | CASSLAPRQGFNEQFF | TGTGCCAGCAGCTTGGCCCCGAGACAGGGGTTTAATGAGCAGTTCTTC
TRBJ1-2 | NA | once | TRBV28 | CASSLRQGWRGYTF | TGTGCCAGCAGTTTAAGGCAGGGGTGGCGCGGCTACACCTTC
TRBJ2-2 | TRBD2 | NA | TRBV6-5 | CASSKAGGKSGELFF | TGTGCCAGCAGTAAGGCGGGAGGGAAGTCCGGGGAGCTGTTTTTT
TRBJ1-2 | NA | NA | TRBV20-1 | CSARDVYGYTF | TGCAGTGCTAGGGACGTATATGGCTACACCTTC
TRBJ2-1 | TRBD1 | NA | TRBV6-5 | CASSSRTGRFNNEQFF | TGTGCCAGCAGTTCCCGGACAGGGAGGTTTAACAATGAGCAGTTCTTC
TRBJ1-2 | NA | NA | TRBV9 | CASSPELGWTLSYTF | TGTGCCAGCAGCCCAGAACTAGGTTGGACTCTAAGTTACACCTTC
TRBJ1-5 | NA | once | TRBV11-2 | CASSYERNQPQHF | TGTGCCAGCAGCTATGAGCGGAATCAGCCCCAGCATTTT
TRBJ2-7 | TRBD2 | NA | TRBV27 | CASREMRETGTREDF | TGTGCCAGCAGAGAGATGCGGGAAACCGGGACTAGAGAAGACTTC
TRBJ2-1 | NA | NA | TRBV5-1 | CASTLLPGVSYNEQFF | TGCGCCAGCACTCTCCTCCCGGGCGTCTCCTACAATGAGCAGTTCTTC
TRBJ2-1 | NA | NA | TRBV7-3 | CASSLTSSEQFF | TGTGCCAGCAGCTTAACTAGCTCTGAGCAGTTCTTC
TRBJ1-4 | TRBD1 | NA | TRBV19 | CASSWAGTVSEKLFF | TGTGCCAGTAGTTGGGCCGGGACAGTCTCCGAAAAACTGTTTTTT
TRBJ2-3 | NA | NA | TRBV18 | CASSPQQDSTDTQYF | TGTGCCAGCTCACCCCAGCAGGATAGCACAGATACGCAGTATTTT
TRBJ2-5 | TRBD2 | NA | TRBV7-3 | CASSPEREPWETQYF | TGTGCCAGCAGCCCGGAGCGGGAGCCATGGGAGACCCAGTACTTC
TRBJ2-2 | TRBD2 | NA | TRBV5-1 | CASSFAGGGTGELFF | TGCGCCAGCAGCTTCGCGGGGGGTGGAACCGGGGAGCTGTTTTTT
TRBJ2-7 | TRBD2 | NA | TRBV5-1 | CASSPGLAGFKSYEQYF | TGCGCCAGCAGCCCGGGACTAGCGGGCTTTAAATCCTACGAGCAGTACTTC
TRBJ2-1 | TRBD2 | NA | TRBV5-1 | CASSELAGSYNEQFF | TGCGCCAGCAGCGAACTAGCGGGATCCTACAATGAGCAGTTCTTC
TRBJ2-3 | NA | NA | TRBV7-7 | CASSLGSAYTDTQYF | TGTGCCAGCAGCTTAGGCTCCGCTTACACAGATACGCAGTATTTT
TRBJ1-4 | NA | few | TRBV2 | CASRSREHEKLFF | TGTGCCAGCAGATCCAGGGAACACGAAAAACTGTTTTTT
TRBJ2-3 | NA | NA | TRBV11-2 | CASSLVGSDTQYF | TGTGCCAGCAGCTTAGTGGGGTCAGATACGCAGTATTTT
TRBJ2-2 | NA | NA | TRBV18 | CASSPLSRNTGELFF | TGTGCCAGCTCCCCTTTGTCCCGGAACACCGGGGAGCTGTTTTTT
TRBJ2-7 | NA | NA | TRBV27 | CASSSGAGGEQYF | TGTGCCAGCAGTTCCGGGGCAGGGGGGGAGCAGTACTTC
TRBJ1-1 | NA | NA | TRBV6-5 | CASGLRGGTEAFF | TGTGCCAGCGGCCTTAGGGGGGGCACTGAAGCTTTCTTT
TRBJ1-2 | NA | NA | TRBV28 | CASSLIAGDYGYTF | TGTGCCAGCAGTTTAATCGCAGGGGACTATGGCTACACCTTC
TRBJ2-3 | TRBD2 | NA | TRBV2 | CASKGLIVDTQYF | TGTGCCAGCAAGGGACTAATAGTAGATACGCAGTATTTT
TRBJ1-1 | NA | once | TRBV11-2 | CASSFLRGRPEAFF | TGTGCCAGCAGCTTCCTCCGGGGGCGGCCTGAAGCTTTCTTT
TRBJ2-5 | TRBD2 | NA | TRBV4-1 | CASSPLRAGGGETQYF | TGCGCCAGCAGCCCCCTCCGGGCGGGAGGGGGTGAGACCCAGTACTTC